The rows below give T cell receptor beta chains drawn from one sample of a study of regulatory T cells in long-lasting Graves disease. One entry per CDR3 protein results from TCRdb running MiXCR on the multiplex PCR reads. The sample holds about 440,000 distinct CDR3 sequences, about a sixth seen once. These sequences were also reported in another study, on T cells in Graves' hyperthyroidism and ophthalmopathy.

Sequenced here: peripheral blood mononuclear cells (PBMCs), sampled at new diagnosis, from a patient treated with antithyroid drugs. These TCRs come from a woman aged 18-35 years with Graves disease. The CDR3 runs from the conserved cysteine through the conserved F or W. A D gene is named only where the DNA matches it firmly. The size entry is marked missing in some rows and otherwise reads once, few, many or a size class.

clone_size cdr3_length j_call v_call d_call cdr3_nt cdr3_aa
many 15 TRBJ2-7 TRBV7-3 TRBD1 TGTGCCAGCAGCTTAAGCGGACAGGGAATCAACGAGCAGTACTTC CASSLSGQGINEQYF
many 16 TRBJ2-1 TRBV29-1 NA TGCAGCGTCCGGGACAGCTCGACTAGCTCCTACAATGAGCAGTTCTTC CSVRDSSTSSYNEQFF
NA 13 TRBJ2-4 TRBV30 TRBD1 TGTGCCTGGAGTGAAGACAGGGGCAACATTCAGTACTTC CAWSEDRGNIQYF
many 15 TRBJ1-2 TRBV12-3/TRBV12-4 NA TGTGCCAGCAGTTTATCCTCGACAGCCAACTATGGCTACACCTTC CASSLSSTANYGYTF
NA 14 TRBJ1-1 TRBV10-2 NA TGCGCCAGCAGTGAGTCGGGGGGGGACACTGAAGCTTTCTTT CASSESGGDTEAFF
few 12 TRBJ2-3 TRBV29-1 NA TGCAGCGTTAGACCTACGTCGGATACGCAGTATTTT CSVRPTSDTQYF
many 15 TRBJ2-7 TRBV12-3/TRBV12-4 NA TGTGCCAGCAGTTTAGGAGGGCAGGCTGAGGACGAGCAGTACTTC CASSLGGQAEDEQYF
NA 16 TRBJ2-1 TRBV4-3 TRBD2 TGCGCCAGCAGCCAAGACTCTAGCGGGAGGGTTGATGAGCAGTTCTTC CASSQDSSGRVDEQFF
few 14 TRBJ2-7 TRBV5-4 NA TGTGCCAGCAGCTTGGTGGGTCAGGGGCGCGAGCAGTACTTC CASSLVGQGREQYF
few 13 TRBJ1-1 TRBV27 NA TGTGCCAGCAGTACCCGGGAGAACACTGAAGCTTTCTTT CASSTRENTEAFF
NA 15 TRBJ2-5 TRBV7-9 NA TGTGCCAGCGGCTTAGGTGGGACCGGGGGAGAGACCCAGTACTTC CASGLGGTGGETQYF
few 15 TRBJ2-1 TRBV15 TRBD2 TGTGCCACCAGCATATCTAGCGGGAGTTACAATGAGCAGTTCTTC CATSISSGSYNEQFF
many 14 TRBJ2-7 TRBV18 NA TGTGCCTCTCTGGGGGGGCAGGGACCCTACGAGCAGTACTTC CASLGGQGPYEQYF
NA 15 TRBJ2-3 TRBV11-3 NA TGTGCCAGCAGCTTACCGAAGTGGAGCACAGATACGCAGTATTTT CASSLPKWSTDTQYF
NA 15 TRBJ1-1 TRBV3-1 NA TGTGCCAGCAGCCACGTGGCCCCAAGGAACACTGAAGCTTTCTTT CASSHVAPRNTEAFF
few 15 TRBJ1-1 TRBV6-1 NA TGTGCCAGCACCCCTGCGGGCCAGGCCATCGCTGTAGCTTTCTTT CASTPAGQAIAVAFF
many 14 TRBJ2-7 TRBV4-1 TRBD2 TGCGCCAGCAGCCAAAGACTAGCCGTCTACGAGCAGTACTTC CASSQRLAVYEQYF
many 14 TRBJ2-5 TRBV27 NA TGTGCCAGTAAATCTATGGGCGTGGAAGAGACCCAGTACTTC CASKSMGVEETQYF
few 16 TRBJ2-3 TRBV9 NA TGTGCCAGCAGCGAAACGACAGGCAGGAGCACAGATACGCAGTATTTT CASSETTGRSTDTQYF
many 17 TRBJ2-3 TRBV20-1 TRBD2 TGCAGTGCTAGAGAGTTCACTAGCGGGAGGGTCTCAGATACGCAGTATTTT CSAREFTSGRVSDTQYF
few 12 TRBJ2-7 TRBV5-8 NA TGTGCCAGCGAGGACATGCACTACGAGCAGTACTTC CASEDMHYEQYF
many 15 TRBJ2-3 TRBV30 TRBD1 TGTGCCTGGAGTGTAAACAGGGGCAAAGGGGATACGCAGTATTTT CAWSVNRGKGDTQYF
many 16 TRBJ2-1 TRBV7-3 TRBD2 TGTGCCAGCAGCTTAATGGGACTAGCGGGAGGGGTTGAGCAGTTCTTC CASSLMGLAGGVEQFF
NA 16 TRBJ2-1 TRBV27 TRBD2 TGTGCCAGCAGTGGATTTAGCGGGAGATCCTACAATGAGCAGTTCTTC CASSGFSGRSYNEQFF
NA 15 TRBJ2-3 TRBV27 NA TGTGCCAGCAGGCCGCGGCTAGCAATCACAGATACGCAGTATTTT CASRPRLAITDTQYF
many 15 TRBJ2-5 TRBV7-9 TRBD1 TGTGCCAGCAGCTTAGTTGAGGGGGCCCAAGAGACCCAGTACTTC CASSLVEGAQETQYF
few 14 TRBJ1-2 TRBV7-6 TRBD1 TGTGCCAGCAGCTTAGCGGGGGGGACAGATGGCTACACCTTC CASSLAGGTDGYTF
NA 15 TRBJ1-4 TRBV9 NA TGTGCCAGCAGCGTAGGCCCCAGGGAGGATGAAAAACTGTTTTTT CASSVGPREDEKLFF
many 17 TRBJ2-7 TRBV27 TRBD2 TGTGCCAGCAGTTTAGGGTCTAGCGGAGGGAAACCCTACGAGCAGTACTTC CASSLGSSGGKPYEQYF
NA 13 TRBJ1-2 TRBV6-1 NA TGTGCCAGCAGAATAACAGCTAACTATGGCTACACCTTC CASRITANYGYTF
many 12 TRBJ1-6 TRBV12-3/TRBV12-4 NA TGTGCCAGCAGTTTAAGCTCCCACGGGCCCCGCTTT CASSLSSHGPRF
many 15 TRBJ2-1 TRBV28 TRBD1 TGTGCCAGCAGTTTTCCGGGACAGGTCTACAATGAGCAGTTCTTC CASSFPGQVYNEQFF
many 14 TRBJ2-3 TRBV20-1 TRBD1 TGCAGTGTTACTTACAGGGGCTCGGCAGATACGCAGTATTTT CSVTYRGSADTQYF
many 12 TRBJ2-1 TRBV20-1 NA TGCAGTGCACATGCTGGTTTTGATGAGCAGTTCTTC CSAHAGFDEQFF
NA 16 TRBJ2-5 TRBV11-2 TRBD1 TGTGCCAGCCAGGACAGGGGGCACCGATTACAAGAGACCCAGTACTTC CASQDRGHRLQETQYF